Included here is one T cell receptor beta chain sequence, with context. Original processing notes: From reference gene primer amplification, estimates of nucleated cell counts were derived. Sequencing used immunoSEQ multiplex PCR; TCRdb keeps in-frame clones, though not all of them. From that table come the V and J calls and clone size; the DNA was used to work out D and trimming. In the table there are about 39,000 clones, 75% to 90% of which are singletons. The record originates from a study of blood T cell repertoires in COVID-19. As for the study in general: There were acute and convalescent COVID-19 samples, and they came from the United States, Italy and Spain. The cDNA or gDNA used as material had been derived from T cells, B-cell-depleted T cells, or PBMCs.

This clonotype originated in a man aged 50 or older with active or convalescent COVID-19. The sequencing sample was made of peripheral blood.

The CDR3 region has the DNA TGTGCCAGCAGCTTACCAGGGGGCTTCAGGAATGAGCAGTTCTTC. Encoded protein: CASSLPGGFRNEQFF. The chain recombines TRBV7-3 with TRBJ2-1; 8 positions match TRBD1. J gave up 7 bases and V 2 bases, and 7 bases lay outside the gene matches. Per the germline V gene, CDR1 is SGHTA and CDR2 is FQGTGA. The length of the CDR3 is 15 residues.